The clone carrying this T cell receptor beta chain was seen a few times. Its matching antigen is unknown. Looked up from germline, CDR1 is MGHRA and CDR2 is YSYEKL. Trimming cost V 3 bases and J 6 bases, with 30 bases left between them. The CDR3 runs 20 residues. This sample is part of a study of beta chain features in type 1 diabetes. Broader study findings: A possible short-template PCR bias applies equally to patients and controls. Sequencing from cDNA could over-represent high-TCR-expressing cells.

Reverse transcription of all isolated RNA meant that expressed TCRB transcripts were sequenced. Clones were read by immunoSEQ multiplex PCR, and TCRdb kept only the in-frame ones, dropping some. The sample shows 300,000 to 450,000 clones, roughly 21% of them seen only once. The chain is built from TRBV4-1 and TRBJ1-5, with D possibly being TRBD1 (6 bases). Material: naive CD4+ T cells from blood. This clonotype was sampled from a woman under 30 in good health. CDR3 coding DNA: TGCGCCAGCAGCCACTCTCGCCCCTACAGGGACGGAAGTAAAGGTCAGCCCCAGCATTTT. Protein product: CASSHSRPYRDGSKGQPQHF.